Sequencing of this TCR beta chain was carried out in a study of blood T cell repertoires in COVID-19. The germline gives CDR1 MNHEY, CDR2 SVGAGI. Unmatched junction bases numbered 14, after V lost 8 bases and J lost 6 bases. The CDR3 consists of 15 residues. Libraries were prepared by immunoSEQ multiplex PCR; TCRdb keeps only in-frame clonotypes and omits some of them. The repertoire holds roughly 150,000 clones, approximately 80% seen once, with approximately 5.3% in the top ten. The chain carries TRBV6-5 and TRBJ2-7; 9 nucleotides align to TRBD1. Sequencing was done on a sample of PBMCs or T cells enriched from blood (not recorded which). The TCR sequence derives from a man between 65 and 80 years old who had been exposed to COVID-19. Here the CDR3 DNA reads TGTGCCAGCTCGGGACAGGGAGACCCACTGGGCGAGCAGTACTTC. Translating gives CASSGQGDPLGEQYF.